The following is a T cell receptor (beta chain) sequence with its context. The antigen this receptor binds is unknown. No much larger clone exists at a distance of one base, and base qualities are not known. This record belongs to a study of OX40 agonist ivuxolimab in advanced cancers. Background for the entire study: Ivuxolimab was an agonistic, fully human IgG2 monoclonal antibody directed against OX40 (CD134), a costimulatory receptor. Intravenous ivuxolimab was administered to patients every 2 weeks at six dose levels: 0.01, 0.1, 0.3, 1.5, 3 and 10 mg/kg. Of the roughly 52 dose-escalation patients, hepatocellular carcinoma was present in roughly 19, melanoma in some 15, renal cell carcinoma in 9 and head and neck cancer in 9. A male proportion of about 79% and a mean age of approximately 58 years, ranging from roughly 23 to 79, were recorded for the dose-escalation cohort. Prior anti-PD-1, anti-PD-L1 or anti-CTLA-4 therapy was permitted, and approximately 42% of dose-escalation patients had received checkpoint inhibitors. Three dose-escalation patients achieved partial responses, one with hepatocellular carcinoma and two with cutaneous melanoma. Peripheral TCRbeta sequencing was intended to test whether TCR sequence diversity was altered and clonal T-cell expansion was caused by ivuxolimab. The paper reports the monotherapy dose-escalation portion (N ≈ 50 patients) of the phase I ivuxolimab trial. Points the paper makes about the study in general: Which antigens the clonally expanded peripheral T cells were specific for was not determined. In the 0.1-3.0 mg/kg groups, partial responders were among the patients with the lowest normalized peripheral clonal expansion, particularly in CD8+ T cells. At doses of 0.1 to 3.0 mg/kg, clonal expansion of both CD4+ and CD8+ blood T cells was observed from baseline to week 6. Low levels of normalized T-cell clonal expansion were also seen in some nonresponding patients. After ivuxolimab, more expanded clones were found on average in CD8+ T cells than in CD4+ T cells.

The trial excluded patients who had a history of autoimmune disease or who were on systemic immunosuppression. In every dose cohort, peripheral blood was drawn for TCR sequencing at baseline, cycle 4 day 1, and cycle 7 day 1. Samples came from an open-label, multicenter, first-in-human phase I dose-escalation trial of ivuxolimab. The trial enrolled adults with locally advanced or metastatic head and neck squamous cell, hepatocellular, melanoma or renal cell carcinoma. Before TCR sequencing, CD4+ T cells and CD8+ T cells were sorted from peripheral blood as separate populations. To sequence the TCRbeta CDR3 region, genomic DNA was isolated from the sorted cells. The immunoSEQ Assay was used for sequencing of TCRbeta CDR3 regions. Imported from immuneACCESS, the table was reduced by TCRdb to in-frame sequences with V and J called. These copies leave out some clones; in studies compared against another copy, an unresolved V gene accounts for under half, and the cause of the remainder is not known. Within this sample are tens of thousands of clones, with approximately 90% of them counted one time only. The ten largest clones take up approximately 7.4% of the sample.

CDR1 and CDR2 are drawn from the germline V gene: SGHDN, FVKESK. The CDR3 numbers 13 residues from cysteine through phenylalanine. The only DNA kept is the CDR3, 39 bases in frame from the first base. V and J are truncated by 6 bases and 4 bases respectively, leaving an intervening sequence of 12 bases. The rearrangement combines TRBV14 with TRBJ1-2; the D gene is perhaps TRBD1, from 5 matching bases. The material was CD4+ or CD8+ T cells sorted from blood, obtained in a trial of the OX40 agonist ivuxolimab. The receptor was derived from an adult with an advanced solid tumor such as melanoma, head and neck, liver or kidney cancer. The CDR3 region: CASSPGYFYGYTF. The DNA reads as follows: TGTGCCAGCAGTCCAGGGTATTTCTATGGCTACACCTTC.